This TCR beta chain was identified in a study of T cells in Graves' hyperthyroidism and ophthalmopathy. Absence of ophthalmopathy progression within 18 months defined stable Graves' hyperthyroidism. Exclusion followed for patients with uncontrolled infection, other autoimmune disease, pregnancy or lactation. It was 8 to 10 ml of fresh peripheral blood that supplied the PBMCs. Template material for amplifying TCR beta CDR3 regions consisted of RNA transcripts. Initially, a first-round RT-PCR of the TCR CDR3 employed the HTBI primer set. TCRdb re-derived calls from the multiplex PCR reads in MiXCR, one entry per CDR3 protein. The sample carries 90,000 to 120,000 distinct CDR3 sequences, more than 15% recorded once. Trimming removed 4 bases at V and 2 bases at J, with 14 bases between. The CDR3 covers 15 residues. CDR1 and CDR2 from the germline V gene are LNHDA and SQIVND (reference sequence). This clonotype was observed at least ten times.

The sequenced sample consisted of blood. The TCR was taken from a woman in her 50s with Graves' hyperthyroidism. This chain connects TRBV19 to TRBJ1-2; possible D gene TRBD1, 6 bases. The CDR3 here is CASSTSFGQNYGYTF. CDR3 DNA: TGTGCCAGTAGTACCTCTTTCGGACAGAACTATGGCTACACCTTC.